The 14 T cell receptor beta chains listed next were all sequenced from one sample in a study of T-cell reconstitution after alpha-beta-depleted transplantation in children. Unique molecular identifiers were used to barcode this TCRbeta library. TCRdb itself ran the PCR reads through MiXCR, one entry per CDR3 protein. The sample records around 600,000 distinct CDR3 sequences, roughly a tenth being singletons. This specimen was PBMCs from the stem cell graft donor, taken from the stem cell graft. The receptors originated from a human donor who donated a stem cell graft to a child with acute myeloid leukemia.

The chain joins TRBV13 to TRBJ2-2; D is unresolved. Deletions cut 0 bases from V and 3 bases from J, with 5 bases between. Germline lookup yields CDR1 PRHDT and CDR2 FYEKMQ (reference sequence). The CDR3 is 14 residues long. The CDR3 spells CASSLGRDTGELFF. The DNA for the CDR3 is TGTGCCAGCAGCTTAGGCCGAGACACCGGGGAGCTGTTTTTT.

The CDR3 sequence is CASSPSLAELEQYF. CDR3 nucleotides: TGTGCCAGCTCACCATCCCTAGCGGAGCTCGAGCAGTACTTC. J is TRBJ2-7 and V is TRBV18; 7 nucleotides match TRBD2. The trim removed 2 bases at V and 6 bases at J, leaving 7 bases unmatched. This CDR3 is built from 14 residues. Looked up from germline, CDR1 is KGHSH and CDR2 is LQKENI.

This clonotype was recorded at least ten times. This chain links TRBV28 with TRBJ2-1; 7 bases agree with TRBD2. CDR3 size: 15 residues. Germline V gene sequence: CDR1 MDHEN, CDR2 SYDVKM. The V and J ends lost 6 bases and 8 bases, in that order; junction bases with no gene match: 13. In nucleotides, the CDR3 is TGTGCCAGCAGCCTACTAGCGCCAAGAGGGGATGAGCAGTTCTTC. Residues: CASSLLAPRGDEQFF.

This clonotype has a handful of counts. The genes are TRBV12-3 or TRBV12-4 and TRBJ2-3; TRBD2 aligns across 8 bases. V trimming: 6 bases; J trimming: 4 bases; junction bases outside the gene matches: 9. The CDR3 sequence is 15 residues long. CDR3 sequence reads: CASSRKRERSDTQYF. The CDR3 DNA reads as TGTGCCAGCAGCCGTAAGCGGGAGCGGTCAGATACGCAGTATTTT.

This clonotype has at least ten counts. The rearrangement links TRBV20-1 to TRBJ2-7; TRBD2 matches 9 bases. The CDR3 has 18 residues. V dropped 0 bases and J dropped 2; count of bases not matched to a gene: 14. From germline, CDR1 is DFQATT and CDR2 SNEGSKA (reference sequence). The CDR3 here is CSARDPSKGREGPYEQYF. The CDR3 coding sequence is TGCAGTGCTAGAGATCCGAGTAAAGGGCGGGAGGGCCCCTACGAGCAGTACTTC.

This clonotype was counted a few times. This chain links TRBV12-3 or TRBV12-4 with TRBJ1-1; TRBD1 agrees at 7 bases. The CDR3 consists of 14 residues. J gave up 4 bases and V 4 bases, and 6 bases lay outside the gene matches. This chain's CDR3 is CASSSPTGSTEAFF. The CDR3 region has the DNA TGTGCCAGCAGTTCTCCGACAGGGAGCACTGAAGCTTTCTTT.

This clonotype was counted only a few times. The V and J genes are TRBV25-1 and TRBJ1-1; D ambiguous. The CDR3 has 13 residues. The germline V and J ends were trimmed by 3 bases and 5 bases, with 10 bases remaining between them. The germline gives CDR1 MGHDK, CDR2 SYGVNS. CDR3 residues: CASSDSGRTEAFF. Written as DNA, the CDR3 is TGTGCCAGCAGTGATTCGGGGAGAACTGAAGCTTTCTTT.

There are a few counts of this clonotype. The V gene is TRBV10-3, the J gene TRBJ2-3, with no clear D. The length of the CDR3 is 12 residues. Trimming pared 0 bases from V and 12 bases from J, leaving 10 bases between. Germline CDR1 reads ENHRY; CDR2 reads SYGVKD. The chain's CDR3 is CAISESTPSQYF. In DNA, the CDR3 is TGTGCCATCAGTGAGTCGACACCTTCACAGTATTTT.

This clonotype was counted at least ten times. The chain is built from TRBV24-1 and TRBJ2-1, with 7 bases lining up with TRBD2. Germline loops: CDR1 KGHDR, CDR2 SFDVKD. With 4 bases clipped from V and 0 bases from J, the junction kept 8 bases outside the gene matches. The length of the CDR3 is 17 residues. The CDR3 sequence is CATSDKKRGYSYNEQFF. The CDR3 bases are TGTGCCACCAGTGACAAAAAGCGGGGTTACTCCTACAATGAGCAGTTCTTC.

This clonotype occurred a few times. The chain uses TRBV4-3 and TRBJ2-7; 7 bases match TRBD2. Germline trimming cut 1 base from V and 5 bases from J; bases unmatched to any gene: 8. This CDR3 comprises 15 residues. Germline loops: CDR1 LGHNA, CDR2 YSLEER. The DNA of the CDR3 is TGCGCCAGCAGCCAAGCTAGGGTAGCGGGCCACGAGCAGTACTTC. Protein sequence: CASSQARVAGHEQYF.

This clonotype turned up a few times. The chain uses TRBV7-9 and TRBJ1-4; D might be TRBD1 (5 bases). Trimming took off 2 bases at V and 8 bases at J, with 21 bases between the two ends. The CDR3 has 17 amino acids. The V gene's germline CDR1 is SEHNR and CDR2 FQNEAQ (reference sequence). The CDR3 DNA is TGTGCCAGCAGCTTAAGCCCGATCGATCGGGGGAAAGAAAAACTGTTTTTT. Its translation: CASSLSPIDRGKEKLFF. Full variable domain (missing parts from reference TRBV7-9 and TRBJ1-4): DTGVSQNPRHKITKRGQNVTFRCDPISEHNRLYWYRQTLGQGPEFLTYFQNEAQLEKSRLLSDRFSAERPKGSFSTLEIQRTEQGDSAMYLCASSLSPIDRGKEKLFFGSGTQLSVL.

CDR3 DNA: TGTGCCAGCAGCCAAATGTGGGCTCAGCCCCAGCATTTT. Translating it yields CASSQMWAQPQHF. The chain couples TRBV3-1 to TRBJ1-5; D is undetermined. The CDR3 contains 13 residues. The germline V and J ends were trimmed by 2 bases and 6 bases, with 8 bases remaining between them. The V gene's germline CDR1 is LGHDT and CDR2 YNNKEL (reference sequence).

This clonotype was found a few times. The chain carries TRBV5-1 and TRBJ2-1; D possibly uses TRBD1 or TRBD2 (5 bases each). The CDR3 loop spans 15 amino acids. Trimming removed 1 base at V and 7 bases at J, with 15 bases between. Per the germline V gene, CDR1 is SGHRS and CDR2 is YFSETQ. CDR3 sequence reads: CASSLKGVGPNEQFF. The CDR3 region has the DNA TGCGCCAGCAGCTTGAAGGGAGTGGGGCCGAATGAGCAGTTCTTC.

The chain has TRBV27 and TRBJ2-2; 7 nucleotides agree with TRBD1. Per germline, CDR1 MNHEY and CDR2 SMNVEV (reference sequence). The V and J ends lost 5 bases and 4 bases, in that order; junction bases with no gene match: 7. CDR3 length equals 15 residues. CDR3 amino acids: CASSEGQLLTGELFF. The CDR3 DNA follows: TGTGCCAGCAGTGAGGGACAGCTCCTCACCGGGGAGCTGTTTTTT.